One and the same sample provided the 23 T cell receptor beta chains below, sequenced in a study of Ad26.COV2.S vaccination and SARS-CoV-2 variants. Here immunoSEQ multiplex PCR was the method, and the copy in TCRdb shows in-frame clones only, minus some. The data show hundreds of thousands of clones, about 91% seen once. The material was peripheral blood, obtained after recovery from COVID-19. The receptors stem from a human donor who had recovered from COVID-19.

The chain couples TRBV7-2 to TRBJ1-2; D unclear. Germline V gene lookup returns CDR1 SGHTA and CDR2 FQGNSA. The V end was cut by 4 bases, the J end by 7 bases, with 13 bases between. The CDR3 has 13 amino acids. The chain's CDR3 is CASSSAGGLGYTF. As DNA, the CDR3 is TGTGCCAGCAGCTCCGCGGGAGGGCTTGGCTACACCTTC.

The V gene is TRBV15, the J gene TRBJ1-4; the D gene is possibly TRBD1 (6 bases). The CDR3 runs to 13 residues. Trimming removed 5 bases from V and 12 bases from J, with 16 bases in between. Germline values: CDR1 LNHNV, CDR2 YYDKDF (reference sequence). The CDR3 DNA reads TGTGCCACCAGCCTAGAACATCGGACAGAACTGTTTTTT. Translated: CATSLEHRTELFF.

The genes are TRBV20-1 and TRBJ1-1, with D maybe TRBD1 (5 bases). This CDR3 region has 11 residues. V was trimmed by 3 bases and J by 7 bases, leaving 9 bases between them. CDR1 is DFQATT and CDR2 is SNEGSKA in the germline V gene (reference sequence). CDR3 protein: CSASLQGEAFF. In DNA form, the CDR3 reads TGCAGTGCTAGTCTCCAGGGTGAAGCTTTCTTT.

The genes are TRBV11-2 and TRBJ2-7; D gene ambiguous. Trimming left V 2 bases short and J 3 bases short, with 8 bases between. The CDR3 runs 13 residues. Germline V gene lookup returns CDR1 SGHAT and CDR2 FQNNGV. CDR3 sequence reads: CASSLSTYYEQYF. CDR3 nucleotides: TGTGCCAGCAGCTTATCCACATACTACGAGCAGTACTTC. Using reference TRBV11-2 and TRBJ2-7 for the parts outside the CDR3, the full variable domain is EAGVAQSPRYKIIEKRQSVAFWCNPISGHATLYWYQQILGQGPKLLIQFQNNGVVDDSQLPKDRFSAERLKGVDSTLKIQPAKLEDSAVYLCASSLSTYYEQYFGPGTRLTVT.

This chain uses TRBV10-3 with TRBJ1-6; D possibly corresponds to TRBD1 (6 bases). V gave up 9 bases and J gave up 0 bases, with 9 bases separating them. This CDR3 region has 14 residues. The germline V gene has CDR1 ENHRY and CDR2 SYGVKD. CDR3 sequence: CAIGGGSYNSPLHF. The CDR3, as DNA: TGTGCCATTGGAGGGGGCTCCTATAATTCACCCCTCCACTTT.

The chain carries TRBV6-5 and TRBJ1-1; D call uncertain. CDR1 is MNHEY, CDR2 SVGAGI, per germline. V lost 8 bases to trimming and J lost 1 base, with 17 bases between them. The CDR3 covers 15 residues. CDR3 sequence: CASVGLGGANTEAFF. CDR3 DNA sequence: TGTGCCAGCGTTGGGCTTGGTGGCGCGAACACTGAAGCTTTCTTT.

The DNA of the CDR3 is TGCGCCAGCAGCCTGATATCTAGCGGGGGGGCTGGAGATACGCAGTATTTT. Protein sequence: CASSLISSGGAGDTQYF. V is TRBV5-1 and J is TRBJ2-3; 12 bases align to TRBD2. CDR3 length equals 17 residues. Germline CDR1 SGHRS, CDR2 YFSETQ. V gave up 4 bases and J gave up 5 bases; unmatched junction bases: 11.

The chain has TRBV28 and TRBJ1-1, with D uncertain. The CDR3 extends over 12 amino acids. Germline loops: CDR1 MDHEN, CDR2 SYDVKM. Trimming shortened V by 2 bases and J by 8 bases, and 9 bases separated the two germline ends. Here the CDR3 DNA reads TGTGCCAGCAGTTTAGTAAGAGGGGAAGCTTTCTTT. Residues: CASSLVRGEAFF.

The chain is built from TRBV20-1 and TRBJ1-3, with 9 bases fitting TRBD1. This CDR3 comprises 15 residues. Germline loops: CDR1 DFQATT, CDR2 SNEGSKA (reference sequence). V shed 3 bases, J shed 6 bases, and the junction held 9 bases outside the gene matches. The CDR3 coding sequence is TGCAGTGCTAGTTCGGGGACAGGGACGGAAAACACCATATATTTT. Its protein product is CSASSGTGTENTIYF.

V and J are TRBV13 and TRBJ2-5; TRBD2 matches at 7 bases. V trimming: 2 bases; J trimming: 0 bases; junction bases outside the gene matches: 3. Looked up from germline, CDR1 is PRHDT and CDR2 is FYEKMQ (reference sequence). CDR3 size: 15 residues. The CDR3 sequence is CASSLSSGYQETQYF. The DNA of the CDR3 is TGTGCCAGCAGCTTATCTAGCGGATACCAAGAGACCCAGTACTTC. Together with reference TRBV13 and TRBJ2-5, the CDR3 gives the full variable domain: AAGVIQSPRHLIKEKRETATLKCYPIPRHDTVYWYQQGPGQDPQFLISFYEKMQSDKGSIPDRFSAQQFSDYHSELNMSSLELGDSALYFCASSLSSGYQETQYFGPGTRLLVL.

The V gene is TRBV12-5, the J gene TRBJ2-7; D uncertain. Germline V gene data show CDR1 as LGHNT and CDR2 as FRNRAP. Trimming cost V 3 bases and J 0 bases, with 9 bases left between them. There are 14 residues in the CDR3. The CDR3 sequence is CASGFGVTSYEQYF. As DNA, the CDR3 is TGTGCTAGTGGTTTTGGGGTAACCTCCTACGAGCAGTACTTC.

The chain is built from TRBV7-3 and TRBJ2-3; 7 nucleotides match TRBD2. V lost 0 bases, J lost 7 bases, and 7 bases stayed unmatched. Germline CDR1 and CDR2: SGHTA and FQGTGA. This CDR3 region has 15 residues. The CDR3 nucleotides read TGTGCCAGCAGCTTAACGGGAGGGAATCCTTATACGCAGTATTTT. Its translation is CASSLTGGNPYTQYF.

The rearrangement links TRBV7-9 to TRBJ1-3; 12 bases fit TRBD1. The V gene's germline CDR1 is SEHNR and CDR2 FQNEAQ (reference sequence). Trimming at V came to 0 bases and at J to 6 bases, leaving 3 bases not matched to a gene. CDR3 length: 16 residues. This CDR3 is CASSLALGQGANTIYF. The CDR3 nucleotides read TGTGCCAGCAGCTTAGCGCTGGGACAGGGGGCAAACACCATATATTTT.

The V and J genes are TRBV11-2 and TRBJ1-2; D uncertain. This CDR3 is 19 amino acids long. Between the trimmed V and J ends, which lost 1 base and 2 bases, there was a span of 23 bases. CDR1 is SGHAT, CDR2 FQNNGV, per germline. The CDR3 loop reads CASSLVSRRTENGNYGYTF. The CDR3 nucleotides read TGTGCCAGCAGCTTAGTTTCCCGTCGCACAGAGAACGGAAACTATGGCTACACCTTC.

This chain uses TRBV5-1 with TRBJ1-3; 7 positions match TRBD1. Germline assignment: CDR1 SGHRS and CDR2 YFSETQ. Unmatched junction bases numbered 8, after V lost 5 bases and J lost 0 bases. CDR3 length: 16 residues. The CDR3 coding sequence is TGCGCCAGCAGTTCGGGACAGTTTGACTCTGGAAACACCATATATTTT. Translating it yields CASSSGQFDSGNTIYF. Complete variable domain (other parts from reference TRBV5-1 and TRBJ1-3): KAGVTQTPRYLIKTRGQQVTLSCSPISGHRSVSWYQQTPGQGLQFLFEYFSETQRNKGNFPGRFSGRQFSNSRSEMNVSTLELGDSALYLCASSSGQFDSGNTIYFGEGSWLTVV.

The genes are TRBV6-5 and TRBJ2-7, with D unresolved. Germline V gives CDR1 MNHEY, CDR2 SVGAGI. The CDR3 totals 13 residues. Trimming removed 4 bases from V and 3 bases from J, with 10 bases in between. The CDR3 DNA follows: TGTGCCAGCAGTTCGAGTCTGGACTACGAGCAGTACTTC. It yields the protein CASSSSLDYEQYF.

The chain uses TRBV7-3 and TRBJ1-1; no definite D call. The CDR3 covers 13 residues. Germline V gene lookup returns CDR1 SGHTA and CDR2 FQGTGA. The V end was cut by 5 bases, the J end by 1 base, with 8 bases between. The CDR3 loop is CASSPGANTEAFF. In DNA form, the CDR3 reads TGTGCCAGCAGCCCAGGCGCGAACACTGAAGCTTTCTTT.

The chain uses TRBV6-2 or TRBV6-3 and TRBJ1-5; D gene uncertain. CDR1 is MNHEY and CDR2 is SVGEGT in the germline V gene. CDR3 length equals 16 residues. Trimming removed 0 bases at V and 0 bases at J, with 9 bases between. CDR3 sequence: CASSYSSAFSNQPQHF. DNA for the CDR3: TGTGCCAGCAGTTACTCCTCGGCTTTTAGCAATCAGCCCCAGCATTTT.

The V and J genes are TRBV4-1 and TRBJ2-3; TRBD2 might be the D (6 bases). This CDR3 has 15 residues. Germline V gene sequence: CDR1 MGHRA, CDR2 YSYEKL. Deletions cut 4 bases from V and 0 bases from J, with 11 bases between. The CDR3 loop reads CASSLAEPSTDTQYF. The CDR3 nucleotides read TGCGCCAGCAGCCTAGCGGAGCCTAGCACAGATACGCAGTATTTT.

Comment on this clone: Other DNA sequences in the same sample also yield this CDR3. The chain combines TRBV29-1 with TRBJ2-2, with D hard to call. This CDR3 has 12 amino acids. V gave up 1 base and J gave up 4 bases, with 4 bases separating them. Germline loops: CDR1 SQVTM, CDR2 ANQGSEA. The CDR3 nucleotides are TGCAGCGTTGAAGGTGGCACCGGGGAGCTGTTTTTT. Its protein product is CSVEGGTGELFF.

This clone was seen a single time. The chain links TRBV5-1 to TRBJ1-4, with no clear D. CDR1 SGHRS and CDR2 YFSETQ come from the germline V gene. This CDR3 has 12 amino acids. V was pared by 0 bases and J by 6 bases, with 3 bases between. CDR3 sequence reads: CASSLADEKLFF. Written as DNA, the CDR3 is TGCGCCAGCAGCTTGGCGGATGAAAAACTGTTTTTT.

This sequence joins TRBV7-9 and TRBJ1-1; D may be TRBD1 (6 bases). The CDR3 contains 14 residues. Deletions cut 2 bases from V and 7 bases from J, with 14 bases between. The germline V gene encodes CDR1 SEHNR and CDR2 FQNEAQ (reference sequence). The CDR3 DNA follows: TGTGCCAGCAGCTTACCGACAGGCCATATTGAAGCTTTCTTT. Protein product: CASSLPTGHIEAFF. Full variable domain (rest looked up from reference TRBV7-9 and TRBJ1-1): DTGVSQNPRHKITKRGQNVTFRCDPISEHNRLYWYRQTLGQGPEFLTYFQNEAQLEKSRLLSDRFSAERPKGSFSTLEIQRTEQGDSAMYLCASSLPTGHIEAFFGQGTRLTVV.

The chain combines TRBV4-2 with TRBJ2-3; D tentatively fits TRBD1 or TRBD2 (5 bases each). The CDR3 is 11 residues long. Germline V gene sequence: CDR1 LGHNA, CDR2 YNFKEQ. V shed 6 bases and J shed 4 bases, with 5 bases lying between them. The CDR3, as DNA: TGTGCCAGCAGGGGGGCAGATACGCAGTATTTT. Translated: CASRGADTQYF.